These 9 T cell receptor beta chains originate from one sample sequenced in a study of blood T cell repertoires in COVID-19. TCRdb keeps only in-frame clones here, not all; method: immunoSEQ multiplex PCR. This sample has some 230,000 clones, with about 80% found just once. Sequenced: peripheral blood. The origin of the receptors is a woman aged 25 to 39 who had recovered from COVID-19.

This clone was recorded once. V and J are TRBV18 and TRBJ2-7; 7 bases match TRBD2. The CDR3 covers 13 residues. CDR1 and CDR2 from the germline V gene are KGHSH and LQKENI. Unmatched junction bases numbered 6, after V lost 6 bases and J lost 4 bases. The DNA for the CDR3 is TGTGCCAGCTCTGGCGGGAGTAGATACGAGCAGTACTTC. It translates to CASSGGSRYEQYF.

This clone was seen more than once but under ten times. Other nucleotide sequences in the sample specify the same CDR3. The chain couples TRBV2 to TRBJ2-3, with D possibly TRBD2 on 6 matching bases. CDR3 length equals 15 residues. Trimming cost V 3 bases and J 1 base, with 11 bases left between them. Germline CDR1 reads SNHLY; CDR2 reads FYNNEI. In nucleotides, the CDR3 is TGTGCCAGCAGTGATTCGGGAGTCGGCACAGATACGCAGTATTTT. Its protein is CASSDSGVGTDTQYF.

The chain links TRBV6-6 to TRBJ2-1; 11 bases are shared with TRBD2. CDR1 is MNHNY and CDR2 is SVGAGI in the germline V gene (reference sequence). This CDR3 has 17 residues. The ends lost 6 bases at V and 7 bases at J; junction bases unmatched: 14. The CDR3 nucleotides are TGTGCCAGCAGCCGAGGGACTAGCGGCACTAAAAAGAATGAGCAGTTCTTC. Its translation is CASSRGTSGTKKNEQFF.

This chain joins TRBV5-1 and TRBJ2-7, with D possibly TRBD2 on 5 matching bases. There are 14 residues in the CDR3. V lost 4 bases to trimming and J lost 2 bases, with 13 bases between them. Per the germline V gene, CDR1 is SGHRS and CDR2 is YFSETQ. This CDR3 is CASSAEGPAYEQYF. The CDR3 DNA is TGCGCCAGCAGCGCAGAGGGTCCGGCCTACGAGCAGTACTTC. The full variable domain, its missing parts supplied by reference TRBV5-1 and TRBJ2-7, is KAGVTQTPRYLIKTRGQQVTLSCSPISGHRSVSWYQQTPGQGLQFLFEYFSETQRNKGNFPGRFSGRQFSNSRSEMNVSTLELGDSALYLCASSAEGPAYEQYFGPGTRLTVT.

This clone was seen more than once but under ten times. This chain links TRBV29-1 with TRBJ2-7; unclear D gene. V lost 5 bases and J 1 base, leaving 6 bases between the germline ends. Germline CDR1 and CDR2: SQVTM and ANQGSEA. The CDR3 is 11 amino acids. For the CDR3, the DNA is TGCAGCGTTTTGCTATCCTACGAGCAGTACTTC. It encodes CSVLLSYEQYF.

DNA of the CDR3: TGCGCCAGCAGCAAACGACAGGGGGGGAACGACGAGCAGTACTTC. Amino acid sequence: CASSKRQGGNDEQYF. J is TRBJ2-7 and V is TRBV4-1; 9 bases agree with TRBD1. Per the germline V gene, CDR1 is MGHRA and CDR2 is YSYEKL. CDR3 size: 15 residues. J lost 5 bases, V lost 5 bases, and 10 bases had no gene match.

The chain has TRBV5-6 and TRBJ2-1, with D maybe TRBD1 (5 bases). Germline V gene lookup returns CDR1 SGHDT and CDR2 YYEEEE. The ends were cut back, 0 bases at V and 8 bases at J, with 12 bases in the middle. The CDR3 has 14 residues. CDR3 protein: CASSLGIGADEQFF. The CDR3 DNA reads TGTGCCAGCAGCTTGGGTATAGGGGCGGATGAGCAGTTCTTC.

The chain is built from TRBV6-5 and TRBJ2-2; tentatively, D is TRBD1 (6 bases). V was cut by 10 bases and J by 1 base, with 10 bases left in between. The CDR3 totals 13 residues. Germline loops: CDR1 MNHEY, CDR2 SVGAGI. CDR3 DNA: TGTGCCACCTGGACAGTGAACACCGGGGAGCTGTTTTTT. Protein sequence: CATWTVNTGELFF.

V usage is TRBV4-1 and J usage is TRBJ1-2, with unresolved D. With 3 bases removed from V and 0 bases from J, the gap between germline ends came to 11 bases. The germline CDR1 and CDR2 sequences are MGHRA and YSYEKL. The CDR3 is 15 residues long. CDR3 sequence (DNA): TGCGCCAGCAGCCACGCTCAACCAGCTAACTATGGCTACACCTTC. Translated: CASSHAQPANYGYTF.